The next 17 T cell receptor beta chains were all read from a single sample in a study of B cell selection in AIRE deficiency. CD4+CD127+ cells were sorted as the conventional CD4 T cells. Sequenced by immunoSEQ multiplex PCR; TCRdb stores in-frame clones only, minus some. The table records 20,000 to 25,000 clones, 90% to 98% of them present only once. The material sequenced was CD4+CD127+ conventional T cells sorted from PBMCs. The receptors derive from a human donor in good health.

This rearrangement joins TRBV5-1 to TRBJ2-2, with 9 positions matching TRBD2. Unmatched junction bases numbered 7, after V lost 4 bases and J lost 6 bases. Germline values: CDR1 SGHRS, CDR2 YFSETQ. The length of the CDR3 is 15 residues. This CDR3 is CASSPGLAEAGELFF. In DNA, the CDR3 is TGCGCCAGCAGCCCGGGACTAGCTGAAGCCGGGGAGCTGTTTTTT.

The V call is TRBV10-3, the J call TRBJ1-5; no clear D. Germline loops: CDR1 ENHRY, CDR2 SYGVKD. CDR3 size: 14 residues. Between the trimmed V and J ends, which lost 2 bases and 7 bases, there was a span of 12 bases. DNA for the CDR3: TGTGCCATCAGTGAGGGTAACTCGGGCCAGCCCCAGCATTTT. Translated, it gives CAISEGNSGQPQHF.

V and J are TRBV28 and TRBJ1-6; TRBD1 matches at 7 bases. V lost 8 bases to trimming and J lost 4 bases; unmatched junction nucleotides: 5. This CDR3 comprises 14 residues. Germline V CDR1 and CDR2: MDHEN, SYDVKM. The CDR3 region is CASSSTGYNSPLHF. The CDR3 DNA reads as TGTGCCAGCTCCTCGACAGGGTATAATTCACCCCTCCACTTT.

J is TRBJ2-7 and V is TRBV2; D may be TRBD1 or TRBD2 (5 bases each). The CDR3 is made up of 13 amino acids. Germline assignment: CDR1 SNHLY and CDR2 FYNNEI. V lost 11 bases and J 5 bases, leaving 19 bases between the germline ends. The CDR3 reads CAGARDPGDEQYF. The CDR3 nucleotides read TGTGCCGGAGCCCGGGACCCTGGGGACGAGCAGTACTTC.

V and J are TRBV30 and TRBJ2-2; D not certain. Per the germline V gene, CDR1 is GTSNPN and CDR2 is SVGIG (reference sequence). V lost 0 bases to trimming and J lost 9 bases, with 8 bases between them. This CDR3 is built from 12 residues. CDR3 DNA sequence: TGTGCCTGGAGTGTAAGGGCGAGGGAGCTGTTTTTT. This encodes CAWSVRARELFF.

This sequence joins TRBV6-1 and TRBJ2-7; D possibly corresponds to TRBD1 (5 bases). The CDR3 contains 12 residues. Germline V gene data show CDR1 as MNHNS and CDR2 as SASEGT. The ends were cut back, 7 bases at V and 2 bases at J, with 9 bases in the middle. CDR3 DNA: TGTGCCAGCAAGACAGAGCCCTACGAGCAGTACTTC. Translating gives CASKTEPYEQYF.

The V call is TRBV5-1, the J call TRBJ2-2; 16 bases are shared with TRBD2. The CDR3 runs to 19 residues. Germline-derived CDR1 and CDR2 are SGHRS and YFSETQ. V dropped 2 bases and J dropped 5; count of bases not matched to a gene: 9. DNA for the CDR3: TGCGCCAGCAGCTTTACGGGACTAGCGGGAGGGCCAAGGACCGGGGAGCTGTTTTTT. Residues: CASSFTGLAGGPRTGELFF.

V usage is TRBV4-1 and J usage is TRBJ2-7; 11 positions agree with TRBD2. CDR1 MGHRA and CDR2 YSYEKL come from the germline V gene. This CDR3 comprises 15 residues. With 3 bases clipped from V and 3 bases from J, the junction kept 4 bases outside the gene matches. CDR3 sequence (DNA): TGCGCCAGCAGCCAGCAGACTAGCGGGAACTACGAGCAGTACTTC. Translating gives CASSQQTSGNYEQYF.

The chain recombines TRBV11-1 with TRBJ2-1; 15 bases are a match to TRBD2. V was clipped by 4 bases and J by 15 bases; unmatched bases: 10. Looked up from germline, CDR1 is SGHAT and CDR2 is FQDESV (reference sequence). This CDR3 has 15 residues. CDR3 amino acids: CASSSFGLAGGRRFF. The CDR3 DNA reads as TGTGCCAGCAGCTCCTTCGGACTAGCGGGAGGGCGAAGGTTCTTC.

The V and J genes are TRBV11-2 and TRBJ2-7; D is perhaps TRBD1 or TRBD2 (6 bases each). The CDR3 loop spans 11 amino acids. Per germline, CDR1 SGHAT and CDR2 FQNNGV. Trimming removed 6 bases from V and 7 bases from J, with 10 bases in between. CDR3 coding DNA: TGTGCCAGCAGTATAGGGGGGGAGCAGTACTTC. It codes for CASSIGGEQYF.

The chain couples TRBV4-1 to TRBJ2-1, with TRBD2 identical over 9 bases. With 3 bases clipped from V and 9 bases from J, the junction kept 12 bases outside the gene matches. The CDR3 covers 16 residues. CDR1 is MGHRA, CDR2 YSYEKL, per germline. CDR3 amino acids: CASSQDPGLALGEQFF. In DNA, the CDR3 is TGCGCCAGCAGCCAGGATCCGGGACTAGCTCTCGGTGAGCAGTTCTTC.

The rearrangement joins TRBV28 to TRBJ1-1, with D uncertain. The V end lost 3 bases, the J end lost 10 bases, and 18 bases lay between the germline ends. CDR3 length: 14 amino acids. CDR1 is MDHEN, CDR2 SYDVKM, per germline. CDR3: CASSFNDRPRRAFF. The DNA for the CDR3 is TGTGCCAGCAGTTTTAATGACCGGCCAAGACGAGCTTTCTTT.

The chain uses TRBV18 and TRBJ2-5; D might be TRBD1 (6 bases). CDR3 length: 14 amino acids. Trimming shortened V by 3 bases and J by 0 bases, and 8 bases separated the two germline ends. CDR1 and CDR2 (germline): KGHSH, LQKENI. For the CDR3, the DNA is TGTGCCAGCTCACCCCAGGGGCACCAAGAGACCCAGTACTTC. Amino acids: CASSPQGHQETQYF.

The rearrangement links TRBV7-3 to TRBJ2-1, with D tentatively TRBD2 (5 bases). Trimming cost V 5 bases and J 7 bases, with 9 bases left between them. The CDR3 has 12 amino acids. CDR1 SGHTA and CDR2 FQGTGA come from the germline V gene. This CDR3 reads CASSRPGNEQFF. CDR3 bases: TGTGCCAGCAGCCGACCGGGAAATGAGCAGTTCTTC.

CDR3 DNA: TGTGCCAGCAGCCCCGGGACTGAGGATGAGCAGTTCTTC. As protein: CASSPGTEDEQFF. The V gene is TRBV2, the J gene TRBJ2-1; possibly TRBD2 for D (6 bases). The ends were cut back, 6 bases at V and 8 bases at J, with 14 bases in the middle. The CDR3 spans 13 residues. Germline CDR1 is SNHLY and CDR2 is FYNNEI.

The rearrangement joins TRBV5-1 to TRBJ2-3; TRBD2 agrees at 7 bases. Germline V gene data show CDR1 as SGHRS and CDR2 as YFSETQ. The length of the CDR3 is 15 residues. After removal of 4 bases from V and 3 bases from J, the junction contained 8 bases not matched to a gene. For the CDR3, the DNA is TGCGCCAGCAGCCCTGGGGCGGGAGAGACAGATACGCAGTATTTT. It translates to CASSPGAGETDTQYF.

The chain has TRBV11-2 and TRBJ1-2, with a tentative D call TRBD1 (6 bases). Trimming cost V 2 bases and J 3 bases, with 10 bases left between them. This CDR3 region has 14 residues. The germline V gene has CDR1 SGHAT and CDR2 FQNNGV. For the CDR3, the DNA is TGTGCCAGCAGCTTATCAGGGGTGGACTATGGCTACACCTTC. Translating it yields CASSLSGVDYGYTF. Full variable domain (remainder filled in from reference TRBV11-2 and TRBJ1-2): EAGVAQSPRYKIIEKRQSVAFWCNPISGHATLYWYQQILGQGPKLLIQFQNNGVVDDSQLPKDRFSAERLKGVDSTLKIQPAKLEDSAVYLCASSLSGVDYGYTFGSGTRLTVV.